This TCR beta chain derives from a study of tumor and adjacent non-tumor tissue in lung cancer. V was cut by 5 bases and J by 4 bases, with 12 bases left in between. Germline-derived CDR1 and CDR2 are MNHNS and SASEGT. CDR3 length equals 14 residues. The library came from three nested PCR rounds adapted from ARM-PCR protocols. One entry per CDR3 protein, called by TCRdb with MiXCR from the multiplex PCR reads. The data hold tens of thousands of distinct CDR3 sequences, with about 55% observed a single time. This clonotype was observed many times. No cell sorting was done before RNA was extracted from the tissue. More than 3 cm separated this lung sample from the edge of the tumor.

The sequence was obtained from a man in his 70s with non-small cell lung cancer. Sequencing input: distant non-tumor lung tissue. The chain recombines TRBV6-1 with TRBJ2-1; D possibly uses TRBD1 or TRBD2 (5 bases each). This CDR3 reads CASSPGPQYNEQFF. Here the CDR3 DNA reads TGTGCCAGCAGTCCGGGACCCCAATACAATGAGCAGTTCTTC.